The clone carrying this T cell receptor beta chain was seen a few times. Antigen: not known. The entry originates in a study of CD8 T cells in ankylosing spondylitis. Study results and caveats: Reports say disease-linked clones showed up significantly more in matched ankylosing spondylitis synovial fluid.

TCRdb re-called the 5' RACE reads with MiXCR, one entry per CDR3 protein. This repertoire shows 340,000 or so distinct CDR3 sequences, roughly 14% found once; its top ten account for about 1.1%. The CDR3 covers 17 residues. Trimming removed 7 bases from V and 4 bases from J; junction bases left unmatched: 12. The germline V gene encodes CDR1 SGHTA and CDR2 FQGNSA. Material: blood, either unsorted or a sorted T cell fraction (not recorded which). This receptor was obtained from a male donor with ankylosing spondylitis or in good health (not recorded which). The rearrangement uses TRBV7-2 and TRBJ2-2, with TRBD2 matching over 10 bases. The CDR3 DNA reads TGTGCCAGCACCTTCTTCCCCGGGACTAGCGTCACCGGGGAGCTGTTTTTT. Translated: CASTFFPGTSVTGELFF.